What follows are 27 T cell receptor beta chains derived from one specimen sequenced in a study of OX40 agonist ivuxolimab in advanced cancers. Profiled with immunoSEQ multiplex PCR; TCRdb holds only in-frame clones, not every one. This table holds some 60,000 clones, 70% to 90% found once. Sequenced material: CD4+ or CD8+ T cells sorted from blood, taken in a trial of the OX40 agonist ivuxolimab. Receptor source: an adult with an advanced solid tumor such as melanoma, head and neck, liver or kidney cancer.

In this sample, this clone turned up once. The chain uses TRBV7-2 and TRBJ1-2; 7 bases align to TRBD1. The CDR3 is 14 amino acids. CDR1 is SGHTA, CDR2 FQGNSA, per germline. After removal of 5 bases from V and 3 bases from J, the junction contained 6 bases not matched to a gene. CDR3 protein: CASSARGTDYGYTF. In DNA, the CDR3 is TGTGCCAGCAGCGCCCGGGGGACAGACTATGGCTACACCTTC. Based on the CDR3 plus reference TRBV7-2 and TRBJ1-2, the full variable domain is GAGVSQSPSNKVTEKGKDVELRCDPISGHTALYWYRQSLGQGLEFLIYFQGNSAPDKSGLPSDRFSAERTGGSVSTLTIQRTQQEDSAVYLCASSARGTDYGYTFGSGTRLTVV.

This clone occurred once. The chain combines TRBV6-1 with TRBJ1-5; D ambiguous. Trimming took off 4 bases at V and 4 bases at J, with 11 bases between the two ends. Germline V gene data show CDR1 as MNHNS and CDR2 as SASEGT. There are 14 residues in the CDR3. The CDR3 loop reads CASSATRTNQPQHF. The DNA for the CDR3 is TGTGCCAGCAGTGCCACCCGGACTAATCAGCCCCAGCATTTT.

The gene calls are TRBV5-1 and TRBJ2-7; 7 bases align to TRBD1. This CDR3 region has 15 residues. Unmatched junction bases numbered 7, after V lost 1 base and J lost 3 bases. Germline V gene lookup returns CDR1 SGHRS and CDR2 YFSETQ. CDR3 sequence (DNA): TGCGCCAGCAGCTTGAGCCCGGGACAGAACTACGAGCAGTACTTC. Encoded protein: CASSLSPGQNYEQYF.

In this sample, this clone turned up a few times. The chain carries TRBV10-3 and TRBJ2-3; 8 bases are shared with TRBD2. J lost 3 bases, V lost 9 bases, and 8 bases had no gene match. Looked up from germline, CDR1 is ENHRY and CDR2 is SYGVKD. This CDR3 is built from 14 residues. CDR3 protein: CAIRAGVGTDTQYF. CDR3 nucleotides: TGTGCCATAAGAGCGGGAGTCGGTACAGATACGCAGTATTTT.

CDR3 DNA: TGCGCCAGCCTGTCCGACACAAACACAGATACGCAGTATTTT. It translates to CASLSDTNTDTQYF. This rearrangement joins TRBV5-1 to TRBJ2-3; D gene ambiguous. The CDR3 has 14 amino acids. The germline gives CDR1 SGHRS, CDR2 YFSETQ. V lost 7 bases and J lost 2, with 14 bases in between.

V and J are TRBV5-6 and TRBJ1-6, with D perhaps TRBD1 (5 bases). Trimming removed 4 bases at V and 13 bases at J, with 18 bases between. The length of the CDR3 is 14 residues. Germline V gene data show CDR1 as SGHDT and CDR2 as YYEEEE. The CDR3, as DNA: TGTGCCAGCAGCCTAAGGGGTGACAAGGCTCCCCTCCACTTT. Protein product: CASSLRGDKAPLHF.

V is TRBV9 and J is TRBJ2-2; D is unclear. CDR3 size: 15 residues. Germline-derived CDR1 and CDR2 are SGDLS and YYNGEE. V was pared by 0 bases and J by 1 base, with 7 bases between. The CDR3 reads CASSVGILNTGELFF. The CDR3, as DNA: TGTGCCAGCAGCGTAGGGATTCTGAACACCGGGGAGCTGTTTTTT.

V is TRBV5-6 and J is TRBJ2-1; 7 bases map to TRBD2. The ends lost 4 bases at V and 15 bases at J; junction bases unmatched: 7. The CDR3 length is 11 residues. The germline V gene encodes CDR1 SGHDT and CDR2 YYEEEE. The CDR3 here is CASSRGEVGFF. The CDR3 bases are TGTGCCAGCAGCCGGGGGGAGGTGGGGTTCTTC.

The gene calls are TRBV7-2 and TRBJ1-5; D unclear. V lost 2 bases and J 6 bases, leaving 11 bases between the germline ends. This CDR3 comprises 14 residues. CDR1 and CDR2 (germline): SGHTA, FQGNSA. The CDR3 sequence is CASSLRESGQPQHF. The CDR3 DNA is TGTGCCAGCAGCTTACGGGAAAGTGGTCAGCCCCAGCATTTT.

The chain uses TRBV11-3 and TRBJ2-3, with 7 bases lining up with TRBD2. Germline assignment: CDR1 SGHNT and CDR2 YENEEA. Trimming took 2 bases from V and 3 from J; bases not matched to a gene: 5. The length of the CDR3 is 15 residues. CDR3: CASSLSGGMTDTQYF. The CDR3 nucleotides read TGTGCCAGCAGCTTATCCGGGGGGATGACAGATACGCAGTATTTT.

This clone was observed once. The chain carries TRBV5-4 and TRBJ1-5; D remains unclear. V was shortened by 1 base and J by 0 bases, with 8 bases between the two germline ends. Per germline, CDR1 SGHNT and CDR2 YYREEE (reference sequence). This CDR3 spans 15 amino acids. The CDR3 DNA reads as TGTGCCAGCAGCTTGTACAGCGTTAGCAATCAGCCCCAGCATTTT. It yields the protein CASSLYSVSNQPQHF.

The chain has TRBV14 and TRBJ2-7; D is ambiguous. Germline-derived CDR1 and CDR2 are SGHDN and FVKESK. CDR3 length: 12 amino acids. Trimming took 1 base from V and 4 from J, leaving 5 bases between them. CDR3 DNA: TGTGCCAGCAGCCAAGGGGGTTACGAGCAGTACTTC. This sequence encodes CASSQGGYEQYF. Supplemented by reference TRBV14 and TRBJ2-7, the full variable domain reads EAGVTQFPSHSVIEKGQTVTLRCDPISGHDNLYWYRRVMGKEIKFLLHFVKESKQDESGMPNNRFLAERTGGTYSTLKVQPAELEDSGVYFCASSQGGYEQYFGPGTRLTVT.

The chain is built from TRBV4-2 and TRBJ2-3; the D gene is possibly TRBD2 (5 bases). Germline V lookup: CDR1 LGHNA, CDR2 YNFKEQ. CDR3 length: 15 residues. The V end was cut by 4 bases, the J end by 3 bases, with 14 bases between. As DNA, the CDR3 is TGTGCCAGCAGCCCTATAGAGTCGGGAACAGATACGCAGTATTTT. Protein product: CASSPIESGTDTQYF.

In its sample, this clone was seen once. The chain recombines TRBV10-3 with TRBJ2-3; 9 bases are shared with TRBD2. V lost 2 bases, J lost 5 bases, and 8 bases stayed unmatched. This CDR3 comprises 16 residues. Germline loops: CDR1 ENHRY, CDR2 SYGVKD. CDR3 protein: CAISEPLAGLQDTQYF. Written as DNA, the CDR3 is TGTGCCATCAGTGAGCCGCTAGCGGGGCTGCAAGATACGCAGTATTTT.

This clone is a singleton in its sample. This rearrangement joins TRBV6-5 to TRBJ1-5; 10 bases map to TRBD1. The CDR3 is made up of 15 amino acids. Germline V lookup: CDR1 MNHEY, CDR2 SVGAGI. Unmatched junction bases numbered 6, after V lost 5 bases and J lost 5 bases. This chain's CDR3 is CASSPGTGAYQPQHF. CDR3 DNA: TGTGCCAGCAGTCCCGGGACAGGGGCATATCAGCCCCAGCATTTT.

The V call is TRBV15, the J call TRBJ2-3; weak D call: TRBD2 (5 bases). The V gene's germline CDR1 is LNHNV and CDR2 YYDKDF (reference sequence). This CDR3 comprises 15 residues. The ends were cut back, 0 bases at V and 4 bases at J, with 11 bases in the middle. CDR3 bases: TGTGCCACCAGCAGAGATCTCGGGAAGGCAGATACGCAGTATTTT. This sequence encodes CATSRDLGKADTQYF.

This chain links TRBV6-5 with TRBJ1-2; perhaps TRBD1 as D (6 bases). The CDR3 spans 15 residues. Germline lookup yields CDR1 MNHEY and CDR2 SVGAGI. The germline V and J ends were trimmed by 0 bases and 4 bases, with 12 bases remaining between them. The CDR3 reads CASSYSRTAGYGYTF. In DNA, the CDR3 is TGTGCCAGCAGTTACTCCAGGACAGCCGGCTATGGCTACACCTTC.

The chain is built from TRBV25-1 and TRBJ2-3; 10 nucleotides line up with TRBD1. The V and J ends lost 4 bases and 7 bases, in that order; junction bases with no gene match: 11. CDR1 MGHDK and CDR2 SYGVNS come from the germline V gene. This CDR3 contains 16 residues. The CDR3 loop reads CASSASGTGAGYTQYF. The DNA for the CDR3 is TGTGCCAGCAGTGCCTCCGGGACAGGGGCTGGGTATACGCAGTATTTT.

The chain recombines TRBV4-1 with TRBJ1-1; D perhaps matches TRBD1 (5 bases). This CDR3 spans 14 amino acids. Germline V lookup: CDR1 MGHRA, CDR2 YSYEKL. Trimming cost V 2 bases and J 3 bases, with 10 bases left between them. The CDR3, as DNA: TGCGCCAGCAGCCAACAGGGAGGGGACACTGAAGCTTTCTTT. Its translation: CASSQQGGDTEAFF.

The CDR3 coding sequence is TGTGCCATCAGGGGGGACGGCCCCTACAATGAGCAGTTCTTC. This gives the protein CAIRGDGPYNEQFF. V and J are TRBV10-3 and TRBJ2-1; D could derive from TRBD1 or TRBD2 (5 bases each). This CDR3 region has 14 residues. Germline CDR1 reads ENHRY; CDR2 reads SYGVKD. With 6 bases removed from V and 2 bases from J, the gap between germline ends came to 11 bases.

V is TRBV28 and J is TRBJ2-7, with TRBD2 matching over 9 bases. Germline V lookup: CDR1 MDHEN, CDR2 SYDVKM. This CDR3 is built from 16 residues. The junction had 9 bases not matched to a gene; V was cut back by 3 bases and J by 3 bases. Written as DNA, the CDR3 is TGTGCCAGCAGTTTTTACGGGGCTAGCGGGAACTACGAGCAGTACTTC. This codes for CASSFYGASGNYEQYF. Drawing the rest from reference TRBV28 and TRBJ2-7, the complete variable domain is DVKVTQSSRYLVKRTGEKVFLECVQDMDHENMFWYRQDPGLGLRLIYFSYDVKMKEKGDIPEGYSVSREKKERFSLILESASTNQTSMYLCASSFYGASGNYEQYFGPGTRLTVT.

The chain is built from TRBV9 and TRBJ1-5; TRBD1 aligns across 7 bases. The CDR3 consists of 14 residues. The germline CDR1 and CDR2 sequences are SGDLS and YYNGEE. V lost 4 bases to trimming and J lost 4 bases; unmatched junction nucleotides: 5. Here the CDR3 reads CASSPGQVNQPQHF. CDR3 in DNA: TGTGCCAGCAGCCCCGGACAGGTTAATCAGCCCCAGCATTTT.

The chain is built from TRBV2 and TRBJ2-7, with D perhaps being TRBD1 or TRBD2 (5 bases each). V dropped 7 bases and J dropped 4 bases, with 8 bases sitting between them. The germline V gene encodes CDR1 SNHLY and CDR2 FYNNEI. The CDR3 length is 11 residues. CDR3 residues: CASTEGYEQYF. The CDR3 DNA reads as TGTGCCAGCACCGAGGGGTACGAGCAGTACTTC. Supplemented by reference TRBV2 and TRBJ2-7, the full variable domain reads EPEVTQTPSHQVTQMGQEVILRCVPISNHLYFYWYRQILGQKVEFLVSFYNNEISEKSEIFDDQFSVERPDGSNFTLKIRSTKLEDSAMYFCASTEGYEQYFGPGTRLTVT.

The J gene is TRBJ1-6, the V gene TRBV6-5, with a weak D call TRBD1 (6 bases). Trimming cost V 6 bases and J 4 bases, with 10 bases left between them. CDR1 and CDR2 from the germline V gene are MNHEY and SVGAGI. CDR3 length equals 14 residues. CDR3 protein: CASSTTGYNSPLHF. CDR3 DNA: TGTGCCAGCAGCACCACAGGGTATAATTCACCCCTCCACTTT.

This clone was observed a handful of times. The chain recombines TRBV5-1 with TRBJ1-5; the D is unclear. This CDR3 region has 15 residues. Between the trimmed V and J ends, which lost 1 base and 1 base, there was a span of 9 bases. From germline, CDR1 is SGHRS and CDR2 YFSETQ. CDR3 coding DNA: TGCGCCAGCAGCTTGCTGGGTTCCAGCAATCAGCCCCAGCATTTT. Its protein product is CASSLLGSSNQPQHF.

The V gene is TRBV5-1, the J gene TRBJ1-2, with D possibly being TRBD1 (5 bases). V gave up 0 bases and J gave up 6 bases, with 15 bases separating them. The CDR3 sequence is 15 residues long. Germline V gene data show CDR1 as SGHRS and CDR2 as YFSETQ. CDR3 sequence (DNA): TGCGCCAGCAGCTTGGGAGGAGCGGGGCGGGATGGCTACACCTTC. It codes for CASSLGGAGRDGYTF.

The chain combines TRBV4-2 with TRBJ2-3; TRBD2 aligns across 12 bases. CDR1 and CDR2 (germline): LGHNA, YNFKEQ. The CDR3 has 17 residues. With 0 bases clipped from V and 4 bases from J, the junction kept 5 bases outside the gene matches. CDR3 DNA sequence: TGTGCCAGCAGCCAAGAGAAGTCTAGCGGGGGGGCAGATACGCAGTATTTT. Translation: CASSQEKSSGGADTQYF.